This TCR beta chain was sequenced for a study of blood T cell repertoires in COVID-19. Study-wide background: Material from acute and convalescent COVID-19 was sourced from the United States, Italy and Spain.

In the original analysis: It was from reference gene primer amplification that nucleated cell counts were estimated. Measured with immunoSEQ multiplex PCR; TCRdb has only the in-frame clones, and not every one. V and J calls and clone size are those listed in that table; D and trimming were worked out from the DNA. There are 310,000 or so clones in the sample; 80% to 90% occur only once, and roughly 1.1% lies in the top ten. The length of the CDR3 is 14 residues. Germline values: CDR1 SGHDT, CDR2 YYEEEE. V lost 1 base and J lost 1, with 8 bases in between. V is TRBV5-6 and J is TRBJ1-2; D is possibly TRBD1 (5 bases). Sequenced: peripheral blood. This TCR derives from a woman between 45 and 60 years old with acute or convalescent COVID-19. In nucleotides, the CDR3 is TGTGCCAGCAGCTTGACAGGCTTTAACTATGGCTACACCTTC. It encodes CASSLTGFNYGYTF. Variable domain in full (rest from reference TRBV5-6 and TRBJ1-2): DAGVTQSPTHLIKTRGQQVTLRCSPKSGHDTVSWYQQALGQGPQFIFQYYEEEERQRGNFPDRFSGHQFPNYSSELNVNALLLGDSALYLCASSLTGFNYGYTFGSGTRLTVV.